The rows below give T cell receptor beta chains drawn from one sample of a study of blood T cells in healthy people across ages. TCRdb reanalysed the 5' RACE reads using MiXCR and keeps one entry per CDR3 protein. The sample has some 780,000 distinct CDR3 sequences, 56% seen once. Sequenced: blood. These receptors all come from a man aged 35-49 years in good health. The CDR3 runs from the conserved cysteine through the conserved F or W. The D gene is left open where the match is weak. The size of a clone is reported for some rows only, either as once, few or many, or as a class for expanded clones.

TRBJ2-5 | TRBD2 | . | TRBV3-1 | CASSQALAGNRVQETQYF | TGTGCCAGCAGCCAGGCTCTAGCGGGAAATCGGGTCCAAGAGACCCAGTACTTC
TRBJ2-7 | . | . | TRBV20-1 | CSARDDSYEQYF | TGCAGTGCTAGAGATGATTCCTACGAGCAGTACTTC
TRBJ1-2 | . | few | TRBV3-1 | CASSQVTGGYTF | TGTGCCAGCAGCCAAGTTACAGGAGGCTACACCTTC
TRBJ2-1 | TRBD2 | . | TRBV15 | CATSDPGTSGTTSYNEQFF | TGTGCCACCAGCGACCCCGGGACTAGCGGGACAACTTCCTACAATGAGCAGTTCTTC
TRBJ2-7 | TRBD2 | . | TRBV5-6 | CASSLRSASGRGEQYF | TGTGCCAGCAGCTTGAGATCTGCTAGCGGGAGAGGCGAGCAGTACTTC
TRBJ2-6 | . | . | TRBV12-3/TRBV12-4 | CASSRSRSGANVLTF | TGTGCCAGCAGTCGCTCCCGCTCTGGGGCCAACGTCCTGACTTTC
TRBJ2-3 | . | . | TRBV28 | CASSLSIADTQYF | TGTGCCAGCAGTTTGTCAATTGCAGATACGCAGTATTTT
TRBJ1-5 | . | . | TRBV20-1 | CSAQDGDQPQHF | TGCAGTGCTCAGGACGGCGATCAGCCCCAGCATTTT
TRBJ2-5 | . | . | TRBV20-1 | CSARWPARETQYF | TGCAGTGCGCGGTGGCCCGCCCGAGAGACCCAGTACTTC
TRBJ2-1 | . | once | TRBV7-9 | CASSLLMGDNEQFF | TGTGCCAGCAGCCTCCTGATGGGAGACAATGAGCAGTTCTTC
TRBJ1-4 | . | . | TRBV7-2 | CASSPTGKNEKLFF | TGTGCCAGCAGCCCCACAGGGAAGAATGAAAAACTGTTTTTT
TRBJ2-5 | . | . | TRBV27 | CASSLKGGKGETQYF | TGTGCCAGCAGTCTGAAAGGAGGAAAGGGGGAGACCCAGTACTTC
TRBJ2-7 | TRBD1 | . | TRBV24-1 | CATSDTRQGAYEQYF | TGTGCCACCAGTGATACCCGACAGGGTGCCTACGAGCAGTACTTC